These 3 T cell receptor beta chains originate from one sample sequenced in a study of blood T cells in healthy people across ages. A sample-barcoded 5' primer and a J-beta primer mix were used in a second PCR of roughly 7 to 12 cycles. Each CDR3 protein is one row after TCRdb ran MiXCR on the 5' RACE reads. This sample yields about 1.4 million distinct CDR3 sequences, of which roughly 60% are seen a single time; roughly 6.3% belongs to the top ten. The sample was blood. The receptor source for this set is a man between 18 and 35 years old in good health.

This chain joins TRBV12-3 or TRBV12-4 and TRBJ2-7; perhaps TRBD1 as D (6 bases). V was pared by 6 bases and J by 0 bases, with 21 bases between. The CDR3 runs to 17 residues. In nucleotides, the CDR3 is TGTGCCAGCAGCTCCCCGCCCCGGACAGTGATCTCCTACGAGCAGTACTTC. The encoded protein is CASSSPPRTVISYEQYF.

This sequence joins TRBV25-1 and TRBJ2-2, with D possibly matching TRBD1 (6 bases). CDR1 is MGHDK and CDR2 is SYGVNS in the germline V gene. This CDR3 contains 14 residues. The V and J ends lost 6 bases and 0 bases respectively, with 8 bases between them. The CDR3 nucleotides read TGTGCCAGCAGAGGGGGAGCGAACACCGGGGAGCTGTTTTTT. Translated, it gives CASRGGANTGELFF.

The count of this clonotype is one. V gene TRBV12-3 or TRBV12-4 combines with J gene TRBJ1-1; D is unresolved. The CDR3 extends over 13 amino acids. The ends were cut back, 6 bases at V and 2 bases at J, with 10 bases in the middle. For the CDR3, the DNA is TGTGCCAGCAGGACCAAACTTAACACTGAAGCTTTCTTT. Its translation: CASRTKLNTEAFF.